The TCR beta chain described here comes from a study of T-cell memory formation after mild COVID-19. Study observations and caveats: Contracting CD4+ clones were located mainly in CM and EM, and CD8+ clones in EMRA. The finding that pre-infection memory included some responding clones suggested that cross-reactive memory joined.

TCRdb re-derived calls from the 5' RACE reads in MiXCR, one entry per CDR3 protein. The profile shows 350,000 to 450,000 distinct CDR3 sequences, about an eighth of them singletons. With V trimmed by 4 bases and J by 6 bases, 4 bases remained unmatched. The CDR3 runs to 13 residues. Germline V gene lookup returns CDR1 MNHEY and CDR2 SVGEGT. Regarding this clonotype: Its antigen remains unidentified.

The sample taken for sequencing was PBMCs or a T cell subset sorted from them (not recorded which). The source of this sequence is a man between 18 and 35 years old who had mild COVID-19 (a few samples of this study predate the infection). Cell type and time point are not known. The V gene is TRBV6-2 or TRBV6-3, the J gene TRBJ2-7; TRBD1 matches at 9 bases. This chain's CDR3 is CASSWDRVGEQYF. The CDR3 region has the DNA TGTGCCAGCAGTTGGGACAGGGTTGGCGAGCAGTACTTC.